This entry lists 16 T cell receptor beta chains sequenced from one sample in a study of T-cell reconstitution after alpha-beta-depleted transplantation in children. The authors prepared the TCRbeta library with unique molecular identifiers. TCRdb reanalysed the PCR reads using MiXCR and keeps one entry per CDR3 protein. Of about 170,000 distinct CDR3 sequences listed, 11% are singletons. Sequenced material: PBMCs, taken before TCRalphabeta/CD19-depleted stem cell transplant. Receptors originate from a boy between 2 and 10 years old with acute myeloid leukemia, due to receive a stem cell transplant.

This clonotype was seen many times. The chain combines TRBV9 with TRBJ2-1, with D possibly being TRBD1 or TRBD2 (6 bases each). The CDR3 sequence is 15 residues long. V lost 0 bases and J 6 bases, leaving 13 bases between the germline ends. Germline V gene lookup returns CDR1 SGDLS and CDR2 YYNGEE. The CDR3 DNA sequence: TGTGCCAGCAGCGTAGGTGGGGGGCCGAGCAATGAGCAGTTCTTC. It yields the protein CASSVGGGPSNEQFF.

This clonotype has a handful of counts. V is TRBV28 and J is TRBJ2-1; TRBD2 matches at 8 bases. The CDR3 length is 15 residues. Losses at the gene ends were 2 bases for V and 6 bases for J; bases not matched to a gene: 6. CDR1 and CDR2 from the germline V gene are MDHEN and SYDVKM. The DNA for the CDR3 is TGTGCCAGCAGTTTAGGTAGGACTAGCCTCAATGAGCAGTTCTTC. Amino acid sequence: CASSLGRTSLNEQFF. The full variable domain, with the rest looked up from reference TRBV28 and TRBJ2-1, is DVKVTQSSRYLVKRTGEKVFLECVQDMDHENMFWYRQDPGLGLRLIYFSYDVKMKEKGDIPEGYSVSREKKERFSLILESASTNQTSMYLCASSLGRTSLNEQFFGPGTRLTVL.

This clonotype came up many times. The genes are TRBV20-1 and TRBJ1-6; D is ambiguous. The CDR3 runs to 11 residues. Germline V CDR1 and CDR2: DFQATT, SNEGSKA (reference sequence). V was shortened by 5 bases and J by 7 bases, with 6 bases between the two germline ends. CDR3 coding DNA: TGCAGTGCTCAGGACAATTCACCCCTCCACTTT. Protein: CSAQDNSPLHF.

This clonotype was seen ten or more times. The chain recombines TRBV5-6 with TRBJ2-7; D call uncertain. There are 14 residues in the CDR3. Trimming removed 0 bases at V and 4 bases at J, with 11 bases between. Germline CDR1 reads SGHDT; CDR2 reads YYEEEE. CDR3 in amino acids: CASSLVGRQYEQYF. CDR3 sequence (DNA): TGTGCCAGCAGCTTGGTCGGCAGGCAGTACGAGCAGTACTTC.

This clonotype was observed at least ten times. The chain links TRBV27 to TRBJ2-3, with 11 positions matching TRBD2. Trimming removed 1 base from V and 4 bases from J; junction bases left unmatched: 7. This CDR3 has 17 amino acids. Looked up from germline, CDR1 is MNHEY and CDR2 is SMNVEV (reference sequence). CDR3 in DNA: TGTGCCAGCAGTTTATTATTACTAGCGGGAGCACCAGATACGCAGTATTTT. Amino acids: CASSLLLLAGAPDTQYF.

A word on this clonotype: One base away lies a much larger clone, so this may be a sequencing read error. This rearrangement joins TRBV19 to TRBJ2-1; D not resolved. CDR1 and CDR2 from the germline V gene are LNHDA and SQIVND (reference sequence). This CDR3 is built from 12 residues. Written as DNA, the CDR3 is TGTGCCAATAGTCCAGCGTACAATGAGCAGTTCTTC. This codes for CANSPAYNEQFF.

This clonotype has a count of ten or more. The chain combines TRBV20-1 with TRBJ1-2; 8 positions agree with TRBD1. Germline V gene data show CDR1 as DFQATT and CDR2 as SNEGSKA (reference sequence). V shed 3 bases, J shed 8 bases, and the junction held 8 bases outside the gene matches. The CDR3 sequence is 13 residues long. Here the CDR3 reads CSASYQGAEGYTF. In DNA form, the CDR3 reads TGCAGTGCTAGTTACCAGGGGGCAGAAGGCTACACCTTC.

This clonotype came up many times. The V and J genes are TRBV7-9 and TRBJ2-7; TRBD1 aligns across 9 bases. V shed 4 bases and J 5 bases; nucleotides not matched to a gene: 6. The CDR3 totals 14 residues. Germline assignment: CDR1 SEHNR and CDR2 FQNEAQ (reference sequence). For the CDR3, the DNA is TGTGCCAGCAGCTATCGACAGGGGGTTGACGAGCAGTACTTC. Translated, it gives CASSYRQGVDEQYF.

The table lists this clonotype with a few counts. This sequence joins TRBV9 and TRBJ2-3, with 8 bases fitting TRBD2. The CDR3 totals 16 residues. After removal of 4 bases from V and 0 bases from J, the junction contained 7 bases not matched to a gene. The germline V gene has CDR1 SGDLS and CDR2 YYNGEE. CDR3 DNA: TGTGCCAGCAGCTCTTCGGGGGGGGGTAGCACAGATACGCAGTATTTT. Translating it yields CASSSSGGGSTDTQYF.

Points on this clonotype: A much larger clone sits a single nucleotide away, making a read error possible. This sequence joins TRBV7-2 and TRBJ1-1; unclear D gene. The CDR3 extends over 15 amino acids. Germline CDR1 and CDR2: SGHTA and FQGNSA. The CDR3 DNA reads as TGTGCCAGCAGCCCATTACCGACCGGGGTCACTGAAGCTTTGTTT. Translated: CASSPLPTGVTEALF.

The sample holds many counts of this clonotype. The rearrangement joins TRBV5-1 to TRBJ2-1, with 10 bases that match TRBD1. The V segment lost 5 bases and the J segment 10 bases; nucleotides outside the gene matches: 12. The germline CDR1 and CDR2 sequences are SGHRS and YFSETQ. There are 15 residues in the CDR3. CDR3 coding DNA: TGCGCCAGCAGGGCCGGGACAGGGGCCAGGCGGGAGCAGTTCTTC. Protein product: CASRAGTGARREQFF.

This clonotype was observed at least ten times. This chain uses TRBV7-2 with TRBJ1-1, with D possibly matching TRBD1 (5 bases). This CDR3 is built from 15 residues. V lost 3 bases, J lost 1 base, and 12 bases lay in between. The germline V gene has CDR1 SGHTA and CDR2 FQGNSA. CDR3 region: CASSFLGVRNTEAFF. In DNA, the CDR3 is TGTGCCAGCAGCTTTTTAGGGGTTCGGAACACTGAAGCTTTCTTT.

This clonotype came up many times. The chain uses TRBV5-6 and TRBJ2-1; the D gene is possibly TRBD2 (6 bases). The V and J ends lost 2 bases and 6 bases respectively, with 18 bases between them. Germline V gene lookup returns CDR1 SGHDT and CDR2 YYEEEE. This CDR3 spans 16 amino acids. This CDR3 reads CASSFDWGVTFNEQFF. In DNA, the CDR3 is TGTGCCAGCAGCTTTGATTGGGGGGTGACCTTCAATGAGCAGTTCTTC.

This clonotype was detected ten times or more. This sequence joins TRBV15 and TRBJ2-7; TRBD2 aligns across 8 bases. Germline V gives CDR1 LNHNV, CDR2 YYDKDF (reference sequence). The CDR3 runs 15 residues. The V segment lost 1 base and the J segment 3 bases; nucleotides outside the gene matches: 5. In DNA, the CDR3 is TGTGCCACCAGCAGAGCTCCGGGACTAGGCTACGAGCAGTACTTC. It yields the protein CATSRAPGLGYEQYF.

In this sample, this clonotype turned up many times. The chain has TRBV15 and TRBJ1-2; 8 positions agree with TRBD1. V shed 0 bases, J shed 4 bases, and the junction held 7 bases outside the gene matches. CDR1 and CDR2 from the germline V gene are LNHNV and YYDKDF (reference sequence). This CDR3 contains 16 residues. CDR3 bases: TGTGCCACCAGCAGAGATCCCACAGGGGGTGTCTATGGCTACACCTTC. Residues: CATSRDPTGGVYGYTF.

This clonotype was counted at least ten times. The genes are TRBV4-1 and TRBJ2-1, with D unresolved. V dropped 3 bases and J dropped 5 bases, with 5 bases sitting between them. The CDR3 covers 12 residues. CDR1 is MGHRA, CDR2 YSYEKL, per germline. CDR3: CASSHLDNEQFF. The DNA of the CDR3 is TGCGCCAGCAGCCACCTGGACAATGAGCAGTTCTTC.